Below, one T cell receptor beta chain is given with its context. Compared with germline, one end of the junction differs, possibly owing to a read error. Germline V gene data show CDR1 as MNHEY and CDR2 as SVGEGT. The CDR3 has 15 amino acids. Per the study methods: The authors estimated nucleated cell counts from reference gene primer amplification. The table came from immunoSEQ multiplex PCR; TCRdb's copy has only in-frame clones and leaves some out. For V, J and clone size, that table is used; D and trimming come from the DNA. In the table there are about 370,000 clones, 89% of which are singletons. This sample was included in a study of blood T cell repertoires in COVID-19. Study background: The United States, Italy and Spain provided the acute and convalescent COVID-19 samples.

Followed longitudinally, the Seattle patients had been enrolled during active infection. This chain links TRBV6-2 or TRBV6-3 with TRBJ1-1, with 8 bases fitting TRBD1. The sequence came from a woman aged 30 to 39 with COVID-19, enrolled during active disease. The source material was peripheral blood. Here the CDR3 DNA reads TGTGTCAGCAGTTACTCGGCAGGGGGCTACACTGAAGCTTTCTTT. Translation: CVSSYSAGGYTEAFF.